This is a list of T cell receptor beta chains from one sample in a study of CD8 T cells in Susac syndrome. TCRdb recomputed calls from the immunoSEQ multiplex PCR reads with MiXCR, one row per CDR3 protein. The table includes under 200,000 distinct CDR3 sequences, about 96% detected once. Source material: CD4+ T cells from PBMCs. The receptors here all came from a human donor with Susac syndrome. Both conserved end residues are trimmed from each CDR3.

j_gene | v_gene | len | CDR3aa
TRBJ1-2 | TRBV12-5 | 12 | ASGLEGMSYGYT
TRBJ1-3 | TRBV1 | 14 | TSSQDMGTTGNTIY
TRBJ2-6 | TRBV24-1 | 10 | ATSDGANVLT
TRBJ1-2 | TRBV24-1 | 12 | ATSDDRERYGYT
TRBJ2-5 | TRBV4-1 | 13 | ASSQLGAPGETQY
TRBJ1-5 | TRBV16 | 13 | ASSRDMTSNQPQH
TRBJ2-5 | TRBV18 | 11 | ASSPSQQETQY
TRBJ1-2 | TRBV27 | 13 | ASSPGTVGYYGYT
TRBJ1-2 | TRBV3-1 | 14 | ASSLRTGTYHYGYT
TRBJ1-5 | TRBV28 | 13 | ASSSYRGGNQPQH
TRBJ2-1 | TRBV29-1 | 11 | STGLAGVNEQF
TRBJ1-5 | TRBV5-1 | 12 | ASSPGQSNQPQH
TRBJ2-2 | TRBV12-3/TRBV12-4 | 13 | ASSPRTGNTGELF
TRBJ1-5 | TRBV20-1 | 12 | SARARSSNQPQH
TRBJ2-7 | TRBV25-1 | 10 | ASRASIYEQY
TRBJ2-5 | TRBV20-1 | 12 | SARPRTRGETQY
TRBJ2-3 | TRBV7-2 | 13 | ASSLDSGTSDTQY
TRBJ1-6 | TRBV6-1 | 12 | ASIRTGSNSPLH
TRBJ2-1 | TRBV29-1 | 12 | SVLGTAAGNEQF
TRBJ2-2 | TRBV7-9 | 15 | ASSFLIAEGHTGELF
TRBJ1-5 | TRBV20-1 | 12 | SASVDGGNQPQH
TRBJ2-5 | TRBV5-1 | 11 | ASSLRYGETQY
TRBJ1-5 | TRBV29-1 | 10 | SGGGPNQPQH
TRBJ1-2 | TRBV24-1 | 10 | ATSDFTDGYT
TRBJ2-5 | TRBV9 | 11 | ASSLGGKETQY
TRBJ2-2 | TRBV14 | 15 | ASSQAIRRGGTGELF
TRBJ2-3 | TRBV20-1 | 13 | SAGSGRALTDTQY